Each of the 23 T cell receptor beta chains below was sequenced from the same sample in a study of blood T cell repertoires in COVID-19. This table comes from immunoSEQ multiplex PCR, and its TCRdb copy is limited to in-frame clones, with some not included. Of 250,000 or so clones listed, around nine tenths are singletons. Sequencing was performed on PBMCs or T cells enriched from blood (not recorded which). The receptors were sampled from a woman aged 25 to 39 who had been exposed to COVID-19.

This chain connects TRBV7-2 to TRBJ2-2; 11 nucleotides align to TRBD2. Trimming cost V 4 bases and J 4 bases; bases outside gene matches: 8. CDR3 length: 17 residues. Germline lookup yields CDR1 SGHTA and CDR2 FQGNSA. This chain's CDR3 is CASSSILAGDITGELFF. CDR3 nucleotides: TGTGCCAGCAGCTCCATACTAGCGGGAGATATCACCGGGGAGCTGTTTTTT.

DNA of the CDR3: TGTGCCAGCAGCTTAGTGGCTAGCGGGAGGTACAATGAGCAGTTCTTC. Translation gives CASSLVASGRYNEQFF. J is TRBJ2-1 and V is TRBV11-2, with 11 bases matching TRBD2. The germline CDR1 and CDR2 sequences are SGHAT and FQNNGV. This CDR3 comprises 16 residues. V was pared by 1 base and J by 4 bases, with 3 bases of the junction left unmatched.

The chain has TRBV5-1 and TRBJ2-7, with D possibly matching TRBD2 (6 bases). The CDR3 loop spans 15 amino acids. V was cut by 1 base and J by 4 bases, with 15 bases left in between. CDR1 SGHRS and CDR2 YFSETQ come from the germline V gene. The CDR3 here is CASSLFSGETYEQYF. CDR3 bases: TGCGCCAGCAGCTTGTTTTCGGGAGAGACGTACGAGCAGTACTTC. The full variable domain, its missing parts supplied by reference TRBV5-1 and TRBJ2-7, is KAGVTQTPRYLIKTRGQQVTLSCSPISGHRSVSWYQQTPGQGLQFLFEYFSETQRNKGNFPGRFSGRQFSNSRSEMNVSTLELGDSALYLCASSLFSGETYEQYFGPGTRLTVT.

The chain links TRBV2 to TRBJ1-1; the D is unclear. This CDR3 has 13 residues. V shed 8 bases and J shed 9 bases, with 19 bases lying between them. From germline, CDR1 is SNHLY and CDR2 FYNNEI. This CDR3 is CASLHDYHSKAFF. For the CDR3, the DNA is TGTGCCAGCTTACATGATTACCATTCGAAAGCTTTCTTT.

This clone was recorded a few times. The rearrangement uses TRBV11-2 and TRBJ2-7; D gene unclear. CDR3 length equals 12 residues. The germline V gene has CDR1 SGHAT and CDR2 FQNNGV. The V end lost 4 bases, the J end lost 4 bases, and 8 bases lay between the germline ends. The CDR3 spells CASSSLEYEQYF. CDR3 sequence (DNA): TGTGCCAGCAGCTCTCTCGAGTACGAGCAGTACTTC.

The rearrangement uses TRBV15 and TRBJ1-5, with D possibly being TRBD1 (5 bases). Germline CDR1 and CDR2: LNHNV and YYDKDF (reference sequence). This CDR3 has 15 residues. CDR3 amino acids: CANVGGDEGDQPQHF. For the CDR3, the DNA is TGTGCTAACGTCGGAGGGGATGAAGGCGACCAGCCCCAGCATTTT. The entire variable domain, with the rest obtained from reference TRBV15 and TRBJ1-5, is as follows: DAMVIQNPRYQVTQFGKPVTLSCSQTLNHNVMYWYQQKSSQAPKLLFHYYDKDFNNEADTPDNFQSRRPNTSFCFLDIRSPGLGDTAMYLCANVGGDEGDQPQHFGDGTRLSIL.

V usage is TRBV19 and J usage is TRBJ1-6; D unclear. The CDR3 is 18 residues long. Germline CDR1 and CDR2: LNHDA and SQIVND (reference sequence). V was cut by 4 bases and J by 7 bases, with 23 bases left in between. In DNA, the CDR3 is TGTGCCAGTAGTACCGTATTCGGCCGCGGAGGCAGCAATTCACCCCTCCACTTT. Protein sequence: CASSTVFGRGGSNSPLHF.

This clone was detected a few times. The genes are TRBV30 and TRBJ1-3; D is possibly TRBD1 (6 bases). From germline, CDR1 is GTSNPN and CDR2 SVGIG (reference sequence). The length of the CDR3 is 18 residues. Trimming shortened V by 5 bases and J by 0 bases, and 23 bases separated the two germline ends. The DNA of the CDR3 is TGTGCCTGGCGGGGGGGCGTCTGGCCAAAGGCCTCTGGAAACACCATATATTTT. Protein: CAWRGGVWPKASGNTIYF.

The chain employs TRBV6-5 and TRBJ1-5, with D possibly TRBD1 on 5 matching bases. Trimming took 6 bases from V and 3 from J, leaving 9 bases between them. This CDR3 has 13 residues. Germline CDR1 reads MNHEY; CDR2 reads SVGAGI. The CDR3 DNA reads TGTGCCAGCAGCCACAGGTACAATCAGCCCCAGCATTTT. It specifies CASSHRYNQPQHF.

The chain is built from TRBV30 and TRBJ2-1; possibly TRBD1 for D (7 bases). Trimming took off 0 bases at V and 5 bases at J, with 20 bases between the two ends. This CDR3 comprises 17 residues. Germline CDR1 reads GTSNPN; CDR2 reads SVGIG (reference sequence). For the CDR3, the DNA is TGTGCCTGGAGTGTACGTACAGGGGTGGGGGGAAACAATGAGCAGTTCTTC. Its protein product is CAWSVRTGVGGNNEQFF.

The rearrangement uses TRBV19 and TRBJ1-3; 8 bases fit TRBD1. Trimming cost V 4 bases and J 3 bases; bases outside gene matches: 2. The V gene's germline CDR1 is LNHDA and CDR2 SQIVND (reference sequence). The CDR3 runs to 14 residues. CDR3 bases: TGTGCCAGTAGTACGACAGGGGTTGGAAACACCATATATTTT. Translating gives CASSTTGVGNTIYF.

This rearrangement joins TRBV7-6 to TRBJ2-3; the match to TRBD2 covers 7 bases. Trimming cost V 1 base and J 5 bases; bases outside gene matches: 9. Per the germline V gene, CDR1 is SGHVS and CDR2 is FNYEAQ. CDR3 length: 16 amino acids. CDR3 coding DNA: TGTGCCAGCAGCTTAGGGGCGGGAGAGACGGGAGATACGCAGTATTTT. It translates to CASSLGAGETGDTQYF.

J is TRBJ2-3 and V is TRBV5-1, with 16 bases matching TRBD2. Trimming removed 1 base from V and 3 bases from J; junction bases left unmatched: 14. This CDR3 has 21 residues. Germline CDR1 is SGHRS and CDR2 is YFSETQ. The CDR3 loop is CASSLPHQGLAGGPGTDTQYF. The CDR3 DNA reads TGCGCCAGCAGCTTGCCCCACCAGGGACTAGCGGGAGGGCCGGGGACAGATACGCAGTATTTT.

This chain joins TRBV5-5 and TRBJ2-3, with D uncertain. Trimming took 3 bases from V and 0 from J, leaving 8 bases between them. Germline lookup yields CDR1 SGHKS and CDR2 YYEKEE (reference sequence). The CDR3 length is 14 residues. CDR3 loop: CASSSLGSTDTQYF. CDR3 DNA: TGTGCCAGCAGCTCCCTAGGAAGCACAGATACGCAGTATTTT.

V gene TRBV4-2 combines with J gene TRBJ1-5; TRBD1 matches 7 bases. Germline V gene lookup returns CDR1 LGHNA and CDR2 YNFKEQ. This CDR3 comprises 15 residues. J gave up 1 base and V 6 bases, and 6 bases lay outside the gene matches. The CDR3 is CASRRDRESNQPQHF. DNA of the CDR3: TGTGCCAGCAGGCGCGACAGGGAAAGCAATCAGCCCCAGCATTTT.

The chain joins TRBV5-1 to TRBJ2-3; 7 nucleotides line up with TRBD2. Germline CDR1 and CDR2: SGHRS and YFSETQ. The V segment lost 5 bases and the J segment 0 bases; nucleotides outside the gene matches: 9. CDR3 size: 16 residues. DNA for the CDR3: TGCGCCAGCAGTTCCAGCACTAGCGTTAGCACAGATACGCAGTATTTT. This codes for CASSSSTSVSTDTQYF.

V is TRBV23-1 and J is TRBJ1-5; D is ambiguous. TRBV23-1 is identified as an open reading frame with a role that is uncertain. V shed 0 bases and J shed 2 bases, with 11 bases lying between them. This CDR3 is 16 amino acids long. DNA of the CDR3: TGCGCCAGCAGTCAATCGGGCGGGTTTGGCAATCAGCCCCAGCATTTT. It yields the protein CASSQSGGFGNQPQHF.

V gene TRBV5-1 combines with J gene TRBJ2-7; TRBD2 aligns across 12 bases. This CDR3 has 14 amino acids. The germline V gene encodes CDR1 SGHRS and CDR2 YFSETQ. The V gene end was trimmed by 4 bases and the J gene end by 4 bases; junction bases not matched to a gene: 3. CDR3 loop: CASSQTSGRYEQYF. Written as DNA, the CDR3 is TGCGCCAGCAGCCAAACTAGCGGGAGGTACGAGCAGTACTTC. Full variable domain (remainder filled in from reference TRBV5-1 and TRBJ2-7): KAGVTQTPRYLIKTRGQQVTLSCSPISGHRSVSWYQQTPGQGLQFLFEYFSETQRNKGNFPGRFSGRQFSNSRSEMNVSTLELGDSALYLCASSQTSGRYEQYFGPGTRLTVT.

The genes are TRBV12-3 or TRBV12-4 and TRBJ2-1, with D perhaps matching TRBD2 (6 bases). The CDR3 spans 13 residues. Trimming removed 2 bases from V and 7 bases from J, with 9 bases in between. CDR3 protein: CASSLSLANEQFF. DNA of the CDR3: TGTGCCAGCAGTTTAAGCCTAGCGAATGAGCAGTTCTTC.

The rearrangement uses TRBV5-4 and TRBJ2-3; TRBD2 agrees at 11 bases. The germline V gene has CDR1 SGHNT and CDR2 YYREEE (reference sequence). The ends lost 4 bases at V and 4 bases at J; junction bases unmatched: 11. The CDR3 runs 17 residues. The CDR3 loop is CASSKRGPGLAADTQYF. DNA for the CDR3: TGTGCCAGCAGCAAGAGGGGACCGGGACTAGCGGCAGATACGCAGTATTTT.

The chain has TRBV5-1 and TRBJ2-3; perhaps TRBD1 as D (6 bases). The CDR3 is made up of 15 amino acids. Per the germline V gene, CDR1 is SGHRS and CDR2 is YFSETQ. V lost 2 bases and J 2 bases, leaving 12 bases between the germline ends. The CDR3 region is CASSLQGGDTDTQYF. CDR3 nucleotide sequence: TGCGCCAGCAGCTTACAGGGTGGTGACACAGATACGCAGTATTTT.

V gene TRBV7-8 combines with J gene TRBJ1-2; 7 bases agree with TRBD1. The CDR3 has 14 amino acids. Per the germline V gene, CDR1 is SGHVS and CDR2 is FQNEAQ. J gave up 4 bases and V 5 bases, and 7 bases lay outside the gene matches. CDR3 region: CASSGYRGSYGYTF. In nucleotides, the CDR3 is TGTGCCAGCAGCGGGTACAGGGGAAGCTATGGCTACACCTTC.

The J gene is TRBJ1-1, the V gene TRBV3-1 (or the pseudogene TRBV3-2); possibly TRBD1 for D (6 bases). Germline CDR1 is LGHDT and CDR2 is YNNKEL (reference sequence). There are 15 residues in the CDR3. V was shortened by 4 bases and J by 1 base, with 13 bases between the two germline ends. The chain's CDR3 is CASSPLGQPNTEAFF. Written as DNA, the CDR3 is TGTGCCAGCAGCCCACTAGGACAGCCGAACACTGAAGCTTTCTTT.